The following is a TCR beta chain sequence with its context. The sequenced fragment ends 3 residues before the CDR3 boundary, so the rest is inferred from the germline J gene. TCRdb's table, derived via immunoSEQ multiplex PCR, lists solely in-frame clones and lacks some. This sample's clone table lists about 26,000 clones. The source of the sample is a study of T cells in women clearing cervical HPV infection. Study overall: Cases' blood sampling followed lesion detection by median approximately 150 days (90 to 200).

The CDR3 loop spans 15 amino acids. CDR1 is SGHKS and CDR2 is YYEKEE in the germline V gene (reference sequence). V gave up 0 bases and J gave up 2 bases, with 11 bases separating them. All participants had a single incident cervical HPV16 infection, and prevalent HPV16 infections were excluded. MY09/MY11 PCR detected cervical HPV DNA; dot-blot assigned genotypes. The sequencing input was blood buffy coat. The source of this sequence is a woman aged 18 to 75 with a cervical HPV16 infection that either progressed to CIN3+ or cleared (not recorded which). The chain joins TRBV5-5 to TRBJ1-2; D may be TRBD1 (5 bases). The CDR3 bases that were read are TGTGCCAGCAGCTTGGATCGGGAGGGGAACTATGGC. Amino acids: CASSLDREGNYG. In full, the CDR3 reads CASSLDREGNYGYTF.